Following are 19 T cell receptor gamma chains from one sample sequenced in a study of Vδ1+ human thymocytes. Study-level results: In the thymus, TRG and TRD repertoires looked highly polyclonal with Gaussian CDR3 lengths.

The template was reverse-transcribed extracted RNA. CDR3 amplicons came from multiplex PCR with pooled V-gene forward and constant-region reverse primers. TCRdb reanalysed the multiplex PCR reads with CATT. The repertoire has about 27,000 gamma-chain clones, over 15% of them found once; the top ten carry under 2%. These receptors' antigens are unknown. Sequences were obtained from Vdelta1+ gamma-delta thymocytes from the thymus. Described subset: FACS-sorted CD3+ TCRalphabeta- TCRVdelta1+ TCRVdelta2- thymocytes. The receptors come from a boy in the first two years of life who had congenital heart surgery.

The V call is TRGV2, the J call TRGJ1 or TRGJ2. Germline CDR1 is EGSNGY and CDR2 is YDSYNSKV. This CDR3 has 12 residues. Trimming took 0 bases from V and 10 from J; bases not matched to a gene: 6. The CDR3: CATWDGITKKLF. The CDR3 DNA reads TGTGCCACCTGGGACGGGATTACAAAGAAACTCTTT.

This clone came up a few times. The chain uses TRGV4 and TRGJ1 or TRGJ2. Germline CDR1 is EGSTGY and CDR2 is YDSYTSSV. The CDR3 consists of 11 residues. V lost 2 bases, J lost 8 bases, and 3 bases stayed unmatched. The CDR3 bases are TGTGCCACCTGGGATGCCGATAAGAAACTCTTT. Amino acid sequence: CATWDADKKLF.

A remark on this clone: A much larger clone differs from this one at a single base, so this may be a read error. This sequence joins TRGV4 and TRGJ1 or TRGJ2. The CDR3 covers 10 residues. The ends lost 3 bases at V and 9 bases at J; junction bases unmatched: 2. Germline values: CDR1 EGSTGY, CDR2 YDSYTSSV. DNA of the CDR3: TGTGCCACCTGGGATTGTAAGAAACTCTTT. This gives the protein CATWDCKKLF.

This clone has only a few counts. The rearrangement joins TRGV3 to TRGJ1 or TRGJ2. V lost 5 bases and J lost 9; bases outside the gene matches: 7. The CDR3 sequence is 11 residues long. Looked up from germline, CDR1 is VTNTFY and CDR2 is YDVSTARD (reference sequence). The CDR3 region has the DNA TGTGCCACCTGGGCCTCTGGTAAGAAACTCTTT. Amino acid sequence: CATWASGKKLF.

The chain has TRGV9 and TRGJP1. Germline V gene lookup returns CDR1 GITISATS and CDR2 ISYDGTV (reference sequence). CDR3 size: 15 residues. V shed 5 bases and J 3 bases; nucleotides not matched to a gene: 9. In nucleotides, the CDR3 is TGTGCCTTGTGGGTGGGTTCTGCCACTGGTTGGTTCAAGATATTT. As protein: CALWVGSATGWFKIF.

This clone was detected only a few times. It may be a read error: a sequence one base away is much more abundant. The genes are TRGV5 and TRGJ1 or TRGJ2. Per germline, CDR1 VINAFY and CDR2 YDVSNSKD. The length of the CDR3 is 10 residues. The ends lost 0 bases at V and 11 bases at J; junction bases unmatched: 1. In DNA form, the CDR3 reads TGTGCCACCTGGGACAGGCAGAAACTCTTT. Translating gives CATWDRQKLF.

On this clone itself: A much larger clonotype is one base distant, so this may be a read error. In the same sample, other DNA sequences code for this CDR3. V usage is TRGV2 and J usage is TRGJ1 or TRGJ2. There are 13 residues in the CDR3. CDR1 EGSNGY and CDR2 YDSYNSKV come from the germline V gene. The ends lost 0 bases at V and 4 bases at J; junction bases unmatched: 3. CDR3 in DNA: TGTGCCACCTGGGACGGGACGTATTATAAGAAACTCTTT. Amino acid sequence: CATWDGTYYKKLF.

The chain combines TRGV9 with TRGJP. The trim removed 5 bases at V and 9 bases at J, leaving 7 bases unmatched. The V gene's germline CDR1 is GITISATS and CDR2 ISYDGTV (reference sequence). The CDR3 sequence is 15 residues long. Here the CDR3 reads CALWGGALGKKIKVF. CDR3 DNA: TGTGCCTTGTGGGGAGGGGCGTTGGGCAAAAAAATCAAGGTATTT.

This clone was observed a few times. The chain has TRGV5 and TRGJ1 or TRGJ2. From germline, CDR1 is VINAFY and CDR2 YDVSNSKD. The V gene end was trimmed by 0 bases and the J gene end by 6 bases; junction bases not matched to a gene: 5. The CDR3 sequence is 13 residues long. The CDR3: CATWDRTGYKKLF. For the CDR3, the DNA is TGTGCCACCTGGGACAGGACTGGTTATAAGAAACTCTTT.

This clone was observed a few times. V is TRGV5 and J is TRGJ1 or TRGJ2. CDR3 length equals 12 residues. The junction had 5 bases not matched to a gene; V was cut back by 5 bases and J by 4 bases. CDR1 and CDR2 (germline): VINAFY, YDVSNSKD. CDR3 in DNA: TGTGCCACCTGGGTACTCTATTATAAGAAACTCTTT. It translates to CATWVLYYKKLF.

J is TRGJ1 or TRGJ2 and V is TRGV8. Germline CDR1 VENAVY, CDR2 YDSYNSRV. V shed 3 bases and J 10 bases; nucleotides not matched to a gene: 9. This CDR3 comprises 12 residues. The CDR3 loop reads CATWDPQVKKLF. The CDR3 nucleotides are TGTGCCACCTGGGATCCGCAGGTAAAGAAACTCTTT.

The chain uses TRGV2 and TRGJ1 or TRGJ2. The CDR3 sequence is 12 residues long. The junction had 14 bases not matched to a gene; V was cut back by 6 bases and J by 12 bases. From germline, CDR1 is EGSNGY and CDR2 YDSYNSKV. The CDR3 is CATWTDSGGKLF. DNA for the CDR3: TGTGCCACCTGGACGGATTCGGGGGGGAAACTCTTT.

This clone was observed a handful of times. Other DNA sequences within the sample encode an identical CDR3. The rearrangement joins TRGV3 to TRGJP2. The germline V gene has CDR1 VTNTFY and CDR2 YDVSTARD (reference sequence). The V and J ends lost 0 bases and 1 base, in that order; junction bases with no gene match: 2. The CDR3 is 15 amino acids. The CDR3 DNA reads TGTGCCACCTGGGACAGGCCTAGTAGTGATTGGATCAAGACGTTT. Protein sequence: CATWDRPSSDWIKTF.

V and J are TRGV9 and TRGJ1 or TRGJ2. The CDR3 is 14 residues long. The trim removed 0 bases at V and 7 bases at J, leaving 9 bases unmatched. Germline loops: CDR1 GITISATS, CDR2 ISYDGTV (reference sequence). The CDR3: CALWEVRTEYKKLF. DNA for the CDR3: TGTGCCTTGTGGGAGGTGCGTACCGAATATAAGAAACTCTTT.

The gene calls are TRGV3 and TRGJ1 or TRGJ2. V lost 0 bases and J lost 3; bases outside the gene matches: 5. CDR1 and CDR2 (germline): VTNTFY, YDVSTARD (reference sequence). The CDR3 consists of 14 residues. For the CDR3, the DNA is TGTGCCACCTGGGACAGGCAAGTTTATTATAAGAAACTCTTT. Translation gives CATWDRQVYYKKLF.

This clone was counted a few times. A read error is possible here, since a much larger clone lies one base away. The V and J genes are TRGV5 and TRGJ1 or TRGJ2. Germline loops: CDR1 VINAFY, CDR2 YDVSNSKD. The CDR3 has 10 residues. Unmatched junction bases numbered 1, after V lost 5 bases and J lost 6 bases. The CDR3 DNA follows: TGTGCCACCTGGGCTTATAAGAAACTCTTT. Encoded protein: CATWAYKKLF.

The chain recombines TRGV4 with TRGJ1 or TRGJ2. Germline V gives CDR1 EGSTGY, CDR2 YDSYTSSV. V lost 1 base and J lost 2; bases outside the gene matches: 8. The CDR3 runs 15 residues. The CDR3 sequence is CATWDGSCDYYKKLF. CDR3 nucleotides: TGTGCCACCTGGGATGGTTCCTGCGATTATTATAAGAAACTCTTT.

As for this clone: A much larger clone is a single base away; this may be a read error. The V and J genes are TRGV9 and TRGJ1 or TRGJ2. From germline, CDR1 is GITISATS and CDR2 ISYDGTV (reference sequence). V lost 2 bases to trimming and J lost 3 bases; unmatched junction nucleotides: 4. The CDR3 covers 13 residues. The CDR3, as DNA: TGTGCCTTGTGGGAGGGGCGTTATTATAAGAAACTCTTT. It codes for CALWEGRYYKKLF.

The chain uses TRGV5 and TRGJ1 or TRGJ2. This CDR3 is built from 15 residues. CDR1 and CDR2 (germline): VINAFY, YDVSNSKD. The V gene end was trimmed by 0 bases and the J gene end by 2 bases; junction bases not matched to a gene: 7. The CDR3 DNA follows: TGTGCCACCTGGGACAGGCCTAAGGATTATTATAAGAAACTCTTT. It is translated as CATWDRPKDYYKKLF.